This T cell receptor beta chain was captured in a study of cytomegalovirus exposure and HLA in healthy donors. Study as a whole: Within an early data release were 80 million to 90 million unique TCRs drawn from HLA-typed donors. Study-level findings and limits: Upon later analysis, TCR association rates were observed to vary by HLA locus, being highest for DRB1 and lowest for HLA-C. Fewer N-insertions than the roughly 670-donor mean were reportedly shown by an Asian-associated ancestry cluster in a later analysis. Follow-up analysis later connected one missense variant in DCLRE1C with trimming of TCR beta V- and J-genes.

The PCR was carried out with 60 Vbeta primers and 13 Jbeta primers. Sequencing was performed with immunoSEQ multiplex PCR; in TCRdb, only in-frame clones are kept and a portion is missing. The sample shows 140,000 to 150,000 clones, around 84% of them seen only once. In regard to this clone: Antigen: not known.

The germline gives CDR1 SGHRS, CDR2 YFSETQ. Trimming shortened V by 0 bases and J by 1 base, and 19 bases separated the two germline ends. The CDR3 is 18 amino acids. The sample was PBMCs. The chain has TRBV5-1 and TRBJ1-1; D is possibly TRBD1 (5 bases). This TCR derives from a boy aged 2 to 10 in good health and CMV-seronegative. The chain's CDR3 is CASSLVAGGTPGNTEAFF. CDR3 nucleotides: TGCGCCAGCAGCTTGGTGGCCGGGGGGACTCCTGGGAACACTGAAGCTTTCTTT.